The TCR beta chain under discussion was sequenced for a study of cytomegalovirus exposure and HLA in healthy donors. Study outcomes and limitations: At a 0.05 false discovery rate, a later analysis found about 17,000 TCR beta sequences to be associated with HLA alleles. Later analysis identified several of the most significant clusters that appeared linked to common viral pathogens.

On this clone: The target antigen is unknown.

This PCR relied on a set of 60 Vbeta primers and 13 Jbeta primers. Original processing notes: Around 11 million shared chains were among the 60 million to 80 million unique TCR beta chains that a later analysis counted. Profiling relied on immunoSEQ multiplex PCR, and the TCRdb table lists in-frame clones only, not all of them. From that table come the V and J calls and clone size; the DNA was used to work out D and trimming. The sample shows about 200,000 clones, approximately 80% of them seen only once. CDR3 length: 15 residues. V lost 6 bases to trimming and J lost 5 bases; unmatched junction nucleotides: 8. CDR1 is MNHEY, CDR2 SVGAGI, per germline.

This TCR was recovered from a man aged 35 to 55 in good health and CMV-seropositive. Sequenced input: PBMCs. The chain is built from TRBV6-5 and TRBJ2-2; 8 nucleotides align to TRBD2. The CDR3 here is CASRYQTSGTGELFF. As DNA, the CDR3 is TGTGCCAGCAGATATCAAACTAGCGGTACCGGGGAGCTGTTTTTT.